This TCR beta chain derives from a study of blood T cells in healthy people across ages. Findings of the study overall: Without sorted subsets, naive and antigen-experienced compartments could not be conclusively compared.

Sample-barcoded 5' priming and a J-beta primer mix drove a second PCR of roughly 6 to 12 cycles. CDR3-containing paired-end reads numbering at least 2.5 million came from each sample. TCRdb ran MiXCR on the 5' RACE reads and lists one entry per CDR3 protein. The sample shows about 1.5 million distinct CDR3 sequences, 40% to 45% of them seen only once. This CDR3 comprises 16 residues. V shed 1 base and J shed 0 bases, with 10 bases lying between them. Germline V gives CDR1 LGHDT, CDR2 YNNKEL (reference sequence). Each sample used at least 6 million PBMCs. Points on this clonotype: Its target is unknown.

V gene TRBV3-1 combines with J gene TRBJ2-1, with D tentatively TRBD2 (6 bases). The TCR originated in a young woman in good health. The sample consisted of blood. Here the CDR3 reads CASSQVVSGSYNEQFF. CDR3 nucleotides: TGTGCCAGCAGCCAAGTTGTTAGCGGCTCCTACAATGAGCAGTTCTTC.